This T cell receptor (beta chain) was sequenced during a study of blood T cells in healthy people across ages. A J-beta primer mix and a sample-barcoded 5' primer were used in a second PCR of roughly 6 to 11 cycles. TCRdb called the 5' RACE reads again in MiXCR, with one record for every CDR3 protein. In the table there are roughly 1,100,000 distinct CDR3 sequences, under 30% of which are singletons. Isolation of PBMCs gave at least 7 million cells per sample. Each sample provided at least 6 micrograms of extracted total RNA. The germline V and J ends were trimmed by 6 bases and 5 bases, with 13 bases remaining between them. CDR1 is LGHNT and CDR2 is FRNRAP in the germline V gene. This CDR3 comprises 13 residues. This clonotype occurred a few times. These data were likewise used in another study, on T cells of mothers and their children. From that report: Over 8 million TCR beta CDR3 reads were obtained from each mother, and approximately 3 million from each child.

This chain uses TRBV12-5 with TRBJ2-5, with D uncertain. This receptor was taken from a girl aged 2-10 years in good health. The specimen sequenced was blood. CDR3 sequence: CASGPNFRETQYF. CDR3 sequence (DNA): TGTGCTAGTGGACCTAACTTCAGGGAGACCCAGTACTTC.